Following are 25 T cell receptor beta chains from one sample sequenced in a study of shared clonotypes between healthy human individuals. Assay: immunoSEQ multiplex PCR; the TCRdb copy retains only in-frame clones and omits some. The sample consists of about 1.5 million clones, under 99% of them appearing once. Source material: naive CD4+ T cells sorted from blood. As to subset: CD45RA+ positively selected. These receptors all stem from a man aged 25 to 40 in good health.

The CDR3 coding sequence is TGTGCCAGCAGCTTAGGGGTTAGCGGGAGGGCCCGACCTTCGGATGAGCAGTTCTTC. The encoded protein is CASSLGVSGRARPSDEQFF. V is TRBV11-3 and J is TRBJ2-1, with 11 bases that match TRBD2. There are 19 residues in the CDR3. Germline CDR1 and CDR2: SGHNT and YENEEA. V gave up 1 base and J gave up 8 bases; unmatched junction bases: 16. The full variable domain, rest sourced from reference TRBV11-3 and TRBJ2-1, is EAGVVQSPRYKIIEKKQPVAFWCNPISGHNTLYWYLQNLGQGPELLIRYENEEAVDDSQLPKDRFSAERLKGVDSTLKIQPAELGDSAVYLCASSLGVSGRARPSDEQFFGPGTRLTVL.

The chain carries TRBV27 and TRBJ2-7; no clear D gene. Trimming pared 5 bases from V and 2 bases from J, leaving 10 bases between. Germline CDR1 MNHEY, CDR2 SMNVEV (reference sequence). CDR3 length equals 13 residues. The CDR3 spells CASSLQTPYEQYF. For the CDR3, the DNA is TGTGCCAGCAGTCTCCAGACCCCCTACGAGCAGTACTTC.

V gene TRBV19 combines with J gene TRBJ2-2, with 10 bases that match TRBD2. The CDR3 runs 15 residues. Germline CDR1 is LNHDA and CDR2 is SQIVND (reference sequence). Trimming took 8 bases from V and 5 from J; bases not matched to a gene: 8. The CDR3 DNA reads TGTGCCAGTGGGACTAGCGACCGAGAGACCGGGGAGCTGTTTTTT. Amino acids: CASGTSDRETGELFF.

As for this clone: The same CDR3 is also encoded by other DNA sequences in this sample. The chain uses TRBV18 and TRBJ2-3; 10 bases line up with TRBD2. This CDR3 comprises 16 residues. Trimming cost V 1 base and J 1 base; bases outside gene matches: 2. Germline CDR1 and CDR2: KGHSH and LQKENI. The CDR3 protein is CASSPLGTSGTDTQYF. The CDR3 nucleotides are TGTGCCAGCTCACCACTCGGGACTAGCGGCACAGATACGCAGTATTTT. Supplemented by reference TRBV18 and TRBJ2-3, the full variable domain reads NAGVMQNPRHLVRRRGQEARLRCSPMKGHSHVYWYRQLPEEGLKFMVYLQKENIIDESGMPKERFSAEFPKEGPSILRIQQVVRGDSAAYFCASSPLGTSGTDTQYFGPGTRLTVL.

As to this clone: In the same sample, other DNA sequences code for this CDR3. The chain links TRBV2 to TRBJ2-7; a weak D match, TRBD2 (5 bases). Trimming took off 6 bases at V and 3 bases at J, with 9 bases between the two ends. Per the germline V gene, CDR1 is SNHLY and CDR2 is FYNNEI. The length of the CDR3 is 12 residues. The CDR3: CASSLGDYEQYF. In DNA form, the CDR3 reads TGTGCCAGCAGCCTCGGGGACTACGAGCAGTACTTC.

This sequence joins TRBV28 and TRBJ1-2; a possible D gene is TRBD1 (5 bases). V lost 9 bases and J lost 4, with 18 bases in between. Germline V gives CDR1 MDHEN, CDR2 SYDVKM. This CDR3 comprises 14 residues. The CDR3 region has the DNA TGTGCCAGTCGATCGGGGGGTACACCCTATGGCTACACCTTC. Translation gives CASRSGGTPYGYTF.

This clone appeared a single time. The same CDR3 arises from other DNA sequences in this sample as well. This rearrangement joins TRBV18 to TRBJ2-5; D is possibly TRBD1 (6 bases). V lost 3 bases, J lost 5 bases, and 10 bases lay in between. CDR1 is KGHSH and CDR2 is LQKENI in the germline V gene. CDR3 size: 13 residues. CDR3: CASSPAGVETQYF. In DNA form, the CDR3 reads TGTGCCAGCTCACCGGCAGGGGTCGAGACCCAGTACTTC.

The chain combines TRBV5-1 with TRBJ1-3, with 9 bases lining up with TRBD1. V gave up 4 bases and J gave up 4 bases; unmatched junction bases: 6. From germline, CDR1 is SGHRS and CDR2 YFSETQ. CDR3 length: 15 residues. Here the CDR3 reads CASSTGQGKGNTIYF. For the CDR3, the DNA is TGCGCCAGCAGCACGGGACAGGGAAAAGGAAACACCATATATTTT.

The chain recombines TRBV5-6 with TRBJ2-2; 11 nucleotides agree with TRBD2. After removal of 2 bases from V and 6 bases from J, the junction contained 9 bases not matched to a gene. The germline V gene has CDR1 SGHDT and CDR2 YYEEEE. CDR3 length equals 17 residues. The CDR3 reads CASSFRTSGFPPGELFF. The CDR3 nucleotides read TGTGCCAGCAGCTTCCGGACTAGCGGGTTCCCCCCCGGGGAGCTGTTTTTT.

The chain joins TRBV19 to TRBJ2-3; D possibly matches TRBD1 or TRBD2 (5 bases each). From germline, CDR1 is LNHDA and CDR2 SQIVND (reference sequence). Trimming took off 5 bases at V and 5 bases at J, with 11 bases between the two ends. The CDR3 has 13 residues. The CDR3 nucleotides read TGTGCCAGTAGTCGCCTGGGGGTAGATACGCAGTATTTT. It yields the protein CASSRLGVDTQYF.

The V gene is TRBV6-5, the J gene TRBJ1-3; D possibly corresponds to TRBD1 (5 bases). V was cut by 6 bases and J by 4 bases, with 16 bases left in between. CDR3 length: 15 amino acids. In germline, CDR1 is MNHEY, CDR2 SVGAGI. The DNA of the CDR3 is TGTGCCAGCAGAGCCTTGGGGGTAACGGGAAACACCATATATTTT. Its protein product is CASRALGVTGNTIYF.

The chain joins TRBV7-3 to TRBJ2-6; D is ambiguous. The CDR3 sequence is 14 residues long. V lost 1 base, J lost 2 bases, and 3 bases lay in between. Per the germline V gene, CDR1 is SGHTA and CDR2 is FQGTGA. The CDR3 nucleotides read TGTGCCAGCAGCTTAAACCCTGGGGCCAACGTCCTGACTTTC. As protein: CASSLNPGANVLTF.

The chain employs TRBV4-3 and TRBJ2-6; 13 bases line up with TRBD2. V lost 6 bases, J lost 0 bases, and 14 bases stayed unmatched. Germline-derived CDR1 and CDR2 are LGHNA and YSLEER. This CDR3 has 21 residues. The CDR3 nucleotides read TGCGCCAGCAGTCGGTGGACTAGCGGGAGAAGTGATGGCTCTGGGGCCAACGTCCTGACTTTC. Amino acid sequence: CASSRWTSGRSDGSGANVLTF.

This clone was counted a single time. The chain recombines TRBV18 with TRBJ2-2; 12 bases are a match to TRBD1. The V gene's germline CDR1 is KGHSH and CDR2 LQKENI. V was pared by 3 bases and J by 5 bases, with 10 bases of the junction left unmatched. The CDR3 is made up of 18 amino acids. The CDR3, as DNA: TGTGCCAGCTCACCTCCACCGGGACAGGGGGCGCCGACCGGGGAGCTGTTTTTT. Translation: CASSPPPGQGAPTGELFF.

The genes are TRBV28 and TRBJ1-2; the match to TRBD1 covers 7 bases. The J segment lost 3 bases and the V segment lost 8 bases, leaving 21 bases of the junction unmatched. CDR1 MDHEN and CDR2 SYDVKM come from the germline V gene. This CDR3 is 18 amino acids long. The CDR3 DNA follows: TGTGCCAGCCGATTAGCGTACAGGGGCGCTTCAATGTACTATGGCTACACCTTC. Residues: CASRLAYRGASMYYGYTF.

The chain joins TRBV9 to TRBJ1-4; tentative D call: TRBD1 (5 bases). The CDR3 has 15 residues. With 0 bases removed from V and 8 bases from J, the gap between germline ends came to 14 bases. The V gene's germline CDR1 is SGDLS and CDR2 YYNGEE. In DNA, the CDR3 is TGTGCCAGCAGCGTAGCGGGGGAAGGATGGGAAAAACTGTTTTTT. This sequence encodes CASSVAGEGWEKLFF.

This CDR3 reads CASSATGVIETQYF. The CDR3 DNA reads TGTGCCAGCAGTGCCACAGGGGTAATAGAGACCCAGTACTTC. V and J are TRBV6-1 and TRBJ2-5, with 7 positions matching TRBD1. The V gene's germline CDR1 is MNHNS and CDR2 SASEGT. The CDR3 consists of 14 residues. With V trimmed by 4 bases and J by 4 bases, 6 bases remained unmatched.

This clone was detected only once. The gene calls are TRBV9 and TRBJ2-7, with 7 bases lining up with TRBD2. This CDR3 comprises 15 residues. The germline V gene encodes CDR1 SGDLS and CDR2 YYNGEE. V was clipped by 0 bases and J by 4 bases; unmatched bases: 7. The CDR3 sequence: CASSVGVAGVYEQYF. Written as DNA, the CDR3 is TGTGCCAGCAGCGTAGGGGTGGCGGGAGTGTACGAGCAGTACTTC.

V usage is TRBV6-5 and J usage is TRBJ2-7, with D perhaps being TRBD1 or TRBD2 (5 bases each). The CDR3 has 15 residues. The germline V gene has CDR1 MNHEY and CDR2 SVGAGI. Trimming cost V 3 bases and J 2 bases, with 14 bases left between them. CDR3: CASSYYAGATYEQYF. Written as DNA, the CDR3 is TGTGCCAGCAGTTATTACGCCGGGGCTACCTACGAGCAGTACTTC.

The chain couples TRBV5-5 to TRBJ2-2, with D tentatively TRBD2 (5 bases). CDR3 length equals 13 residues. Germline values: CDR1 SGHKS, CDR2 YYEKEE (reference sequence). Between the trimmed V and J ends, which lost 1 base and 6 bases, there was a span of 7 bases. CDR3 region: CASSLRGPGELFF. The CDR3, as DNA: TGTGCCAGCAGCTTGAGAGGGCCCGGGGAGCTGTTTTTT. Together with reference TRBV5-5 and TRBJ2-2, the CDR3 gives the full variable domain: DAGVTQSPTHLIKTRGQQVTLRCSPISGHKSVSWYQQVLGQGPQFIFQYYEKEERGRGNFPDRFSARQFPNYSSELNVNALLLGDSALYLCASSLRGPGELFFGEGSRLTVL.

The J gene is TRBJ2-7, the V gene TRBV9, with TRBD1 as a possible D gene (6 bases). V lost 4 bases and J lost 3, with 14 bases in between. Germline assignment: CDR1 SGDLS and CDR2 YYNGEE. This CDR3 has 14 residues. The DNA for the CDR3 is TGTGCCAGCAGCAATCGACAGGAGAGCTACGAGCAGTACTTC. Translated: CASSNRQESYEQYF.

The chain recombines TRBV11-2 with TRBJ2-2; 9 bases map to TRBD2. This CDR3 has 16 amino acids. CDR1 and CDR2 from the germline V gene are SGHAT and FQNNGV. With 2 bases clipped from V and 5 bases from J, the junction kept 6 bases outside the gene matches. CDR3 nucleotides: TGTGCCAGCAGCTTATTCGGACTAGCGTTAACCGGGGAGCTGTTTTTT. The encoded protein is CASSLFGLALTGELFF.

As for this clone: The same CDR3 is also encoded by other DNA sequences in this sample. The chain carries TRBV15 and TRBJ1-5, with D possibly matching TRBD1 (5 bases). The V and J ends lost 5 bases and 0 bases respectively, with 8 bases between them. CDR1 and CDR2 from the germline V gene are LNHNV and YYDKDF (reference sequence). CDR3 length equals 14 residues. The DNA for the CDR3 is TGTGCCACCAGCCGAAGGGGTAGCAATCAGCCCCAGCATTTT. Its translation: CATSRRGSNQPQHF.

In DNA form, the CDR3 reads TGTGCCTGCCTCTTGGGGCCGGACGAGCAGTACTTC. Translation: CACLLGPDEQYF. The chain uses TRBV9 and TRBJ2-7; possible D gene TRBD1, 5 bases. Per germline, CDR1 SGDLS and CDR2 YYNGEE. The ends were cut back, 10 bases at V and 5 bases at J, with 16 bases in the middle. The CDR3 spans 12 residues.

The rearrangement links TRBV10-3 to TRBJ2-5; possible D gene TRBD2, 5 bases. This CDR3 region has 13 residues. Germline V lookup: CDR1 ENHRY, CDR2 SYGVKD. V lost 8 bases, J lost 5 bases, and 15 bases lay in between. The CDR3 DNA sequence: TGTGCCATCCGGTCGGACTCCGGGGAGACCCAGTACTTC. Protein sequence: CAIRSDSGETQYF.